This T cell receptor (beta chain) came from a study of cytomegalovirus exposure and HLA in healthy donors. The study ran its PCR with 60 Vbeta and 13 Jbeta primers. The method was immunoSEQ multiplex PCR; TCRdb's version includes in-frame clones alone and lacks a portion of them. The data contain some 90,000 clones, around three quarters of them seen just once; the ten biggest clones take up under 0.75%. CDR1 and CDR2 from the germline V gene are MNHNY and SVGAGI (reference sequence). With 5 bases clipped from V and 5 bases from J, the junction kept 5 bases outside the gene matches. The CDR3 consists of 15 residues. Concerning this clone: The antigen remains unidentified.

Study-wide points: Most subjects' HLA-A and HLA-B alleles were reportedly predicted from TCR beta sequences.

Sequencing was done on a sample of PBMCs. The TCR was taken from a young man in good health and CMV-seronegative. This chain connects TRBV6-6 to TRBJ1-5, with 11 bases identical to TRBD1. The DNA of the CDR3 is TGTGCCAGCAGTCCCTGGGACAGGGGGGATCAGCCCCAGCATTTT. This encodes CASSPWDRGDQPQHF.